This T cell receptor beta chain derives from a study of blood T cells in healthy people across ages. This clonotype has just a few counts. Its matching antigen is unknown. The V gene's germline CDR1 is DFQATT and CDR2 SNEGSKA (reference sequence). V dropped 3 bases and J dropped 6; count of bases not matched to a gene: 10. The CDR3 consists of 16 residues. Study observations and caveats: Age brought a roughly linear fall in TCR beta diversity measured per million T cells.

For the second PCR, which ran for about 7 to 12 cycles, a sample-barcoded 5' primer and a J-beta primer mix were used. Each cDNA molecule received a tag from a template-switch adaptor that had 12 random nucleotides. TCRdb passed the 5' RACE reads through MiXCR, listing each CDR3 protein once. The sample includes 1.6 million or so distinct CDR3 sequences, approximately 32% of them seen just once. Peripheral blood samples of 9 to 10 milliliters were drawn from each donor. Isolation yielded PBMCs, at least 7 million per sample, in every case. The sequencing input was blood. The chain carries TRBV20-1 and TRBJ2-4; 11 bases match TRBD1. This sequence originates from a young woman in good health. CDR3 sequence: CSARGTGGKRRNIQYF. The CDR3 nucleotides are TGCAGTGCTAGGGGGACAGGGGGTAAGAGGAGAAACATTCAGTACTTC.